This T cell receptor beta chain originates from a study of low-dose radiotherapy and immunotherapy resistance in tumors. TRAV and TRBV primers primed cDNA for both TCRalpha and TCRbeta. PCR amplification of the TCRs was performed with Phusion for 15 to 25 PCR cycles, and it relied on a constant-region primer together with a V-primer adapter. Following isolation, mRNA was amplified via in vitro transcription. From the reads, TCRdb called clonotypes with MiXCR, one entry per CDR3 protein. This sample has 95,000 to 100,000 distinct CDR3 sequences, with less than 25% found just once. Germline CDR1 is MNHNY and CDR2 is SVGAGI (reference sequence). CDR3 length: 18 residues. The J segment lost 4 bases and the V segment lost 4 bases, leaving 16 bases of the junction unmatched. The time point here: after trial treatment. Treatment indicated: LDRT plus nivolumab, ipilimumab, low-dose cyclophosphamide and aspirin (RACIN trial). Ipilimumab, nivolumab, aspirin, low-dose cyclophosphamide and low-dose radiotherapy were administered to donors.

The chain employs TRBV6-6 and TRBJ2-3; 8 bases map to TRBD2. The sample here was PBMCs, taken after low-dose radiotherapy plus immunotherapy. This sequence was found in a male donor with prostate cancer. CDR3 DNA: TGTGCCAGCAGTTCCGGCGGGGGGACAAACTCGGCATCAGATACGCAGTATTTT. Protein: CASSSGGGTNSASDTQYF.